These T cell receptor beta chains were read from a single sample in a study of chemoradiotherapy in HPV16-positive cancers. The table came from immunoSEQ multiplex PCR; TCRdb's copy has only in-frame clones and leaves some out. Here the sample spans roughly 10,000 clones, about four fifths being singletons. The specimen comprised blood, sampled from a patient who underwent chemoradiotherapy. Receptors were obtained from a human donor with HPV-associated anogenital cancer. The CDR3 runs from the conserved cysteine through the conserved F or W.

j_call v_call cdr3_aa
TRBJ2-7 TRBV5-5 CASSLSASGTYEQYF
TRBJ2-7 TRBV19 CASSITPTGRQDYEQYF
TRBJ2-7 TRBV6-1 CASSRDLGYEQYF
TRBJ1-2 TRBV21-1 CASSKGDRGGYGYTF
TRBJ1-6 TRBV25-1 CASSEWTVNSPLHF
TRBJ1-4 TRBV5-1 CASSLTGQGKRNEKLFF
TRBJ2-2 TRBV5-1 CASSPPFSGGLVGELFF
TRBJ1-1 TRBV14 CASSQEFPGVGTEAFF
TRBJ2-3 TRBV18 CASSPPNTDTQYF
TRBJ1-6 TRBV25-1 CASSGELQPLHF
TRBJ1-2 TRBV9 CASSGGLNDYGYTF
TRBJ1-2 TRBV6-5 CASRSGQSYGYTF
TRBJ2-5 TRBV14 CASSQDRVSGGRVVTQYF
TRBJ1-1 TRBV11-3 CASSKGGTGASNTEAFF
TRBJ1-3 TRBV6-5 CASRFTGAPTIYF
TRBJ2-2 TRBV7-2 CASSVQGYPGELFF
TRBJ2-7 TRBV7-6 CASSLGNPEQTYEQYF
TRBJ2-1 TRBV6-4 CASSEKGTSEQFF
TRBJ1-3 TRBV19 CASSQGYTIYF
TRBJ2-1 TRBV7-2 CASSPFRDRSGNEQFF
TRBJ1-5 TRBV12-2 CASRSPGQSNQPQHF
TRBJ2-5 TRBV9 CASSVGGLDFETQYF
TRBJ2-3 TRBV11-2 CASSLYGVGGSTDTQYF
TRBJ1-1 TRBV5-1 CASSLPPATNTEAFF
TRBJ2-1 TRBV11-2 CASSRLAGQFNEQFF
TRBJ2-5 TRBV18 CASSPNQETQYF
TRBJ2-1 TRBV6-6 CASLNGDYSYNEQFF